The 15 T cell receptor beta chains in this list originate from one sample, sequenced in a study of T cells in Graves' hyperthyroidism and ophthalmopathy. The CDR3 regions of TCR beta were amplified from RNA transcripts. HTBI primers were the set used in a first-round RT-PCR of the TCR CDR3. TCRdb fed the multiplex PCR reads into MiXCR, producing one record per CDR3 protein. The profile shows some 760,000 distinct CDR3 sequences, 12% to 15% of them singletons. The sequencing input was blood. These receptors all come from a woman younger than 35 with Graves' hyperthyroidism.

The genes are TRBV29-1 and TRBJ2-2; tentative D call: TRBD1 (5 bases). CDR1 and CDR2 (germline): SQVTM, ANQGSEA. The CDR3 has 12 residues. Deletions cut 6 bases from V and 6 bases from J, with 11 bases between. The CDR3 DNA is TGCAGCGTAGGCAAAGGGGCCGGGGAGCTGTTTTTT. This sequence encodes CSVGKGAGELFF.

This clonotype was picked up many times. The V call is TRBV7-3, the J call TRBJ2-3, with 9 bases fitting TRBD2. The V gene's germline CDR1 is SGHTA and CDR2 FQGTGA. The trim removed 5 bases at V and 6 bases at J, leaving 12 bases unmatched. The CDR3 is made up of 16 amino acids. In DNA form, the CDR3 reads TGTGCCAGCAGCCCGCTGGTTAGCGGGAGTTCGGATACGCAGTATTTT. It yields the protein CASSPLVSGSSDTQYF.

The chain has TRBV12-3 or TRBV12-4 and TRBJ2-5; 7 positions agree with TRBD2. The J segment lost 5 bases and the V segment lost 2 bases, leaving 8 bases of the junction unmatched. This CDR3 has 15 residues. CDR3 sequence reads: CASSLTPGEGETQYF. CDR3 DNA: TGTGCCAGCAGTTTAACGCCGGGGGAGGGGGAGACCCAGTACTTC.

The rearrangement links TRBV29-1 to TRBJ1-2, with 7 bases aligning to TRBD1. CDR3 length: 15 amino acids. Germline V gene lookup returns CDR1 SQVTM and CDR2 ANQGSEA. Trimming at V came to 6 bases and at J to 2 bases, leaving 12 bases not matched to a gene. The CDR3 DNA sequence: TGCAGCGTGGAGACTACGGGACAGCTAAACTATGGCTACACCTTC. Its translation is CSVETTGQLNYGYTF. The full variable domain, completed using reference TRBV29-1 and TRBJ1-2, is SAVISQKPSRDICQRGTSLTIQCQVDSQVTMMFWYRQQPGQSLTLIATANQGSEATYESGFVIDKFPISRPNLTFSTLTVSNMSPEDSSIYLCSVETTGQLNYGYTFGSGTRLTVV.

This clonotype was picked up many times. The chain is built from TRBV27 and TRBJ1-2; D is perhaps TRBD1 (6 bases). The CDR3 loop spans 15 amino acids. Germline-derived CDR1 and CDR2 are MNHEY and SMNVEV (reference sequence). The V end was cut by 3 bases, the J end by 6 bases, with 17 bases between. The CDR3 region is CASSFSGQHSHGYTF. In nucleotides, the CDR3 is TGTGCCAGCAGTTTTTCGGGACAACATTCTCATGGCTACACCTTC.

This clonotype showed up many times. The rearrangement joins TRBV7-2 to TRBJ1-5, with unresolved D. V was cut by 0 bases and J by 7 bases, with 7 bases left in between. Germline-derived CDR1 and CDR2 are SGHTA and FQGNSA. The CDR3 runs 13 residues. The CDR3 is CASSLAEGQPQHF. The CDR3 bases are TGTGCCAGCAGCTTAGCGGAGGGACAGCCCCAGCATTTT.

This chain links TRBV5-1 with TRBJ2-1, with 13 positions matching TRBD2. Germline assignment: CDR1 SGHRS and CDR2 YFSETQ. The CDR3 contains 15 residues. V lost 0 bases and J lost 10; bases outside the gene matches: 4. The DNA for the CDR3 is TGCGCCAGCAGCTTGGCTACTAGCGGGGGGGCGGAGCAGTTCTTC. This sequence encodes CASSLATSGGAEQFF.

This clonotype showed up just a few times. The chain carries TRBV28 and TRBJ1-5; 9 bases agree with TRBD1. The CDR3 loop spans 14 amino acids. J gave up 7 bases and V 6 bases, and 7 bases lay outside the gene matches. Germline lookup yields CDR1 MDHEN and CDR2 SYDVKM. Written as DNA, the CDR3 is TGTGCCAGCAGCCCTGGACAGGGGCCGCAGCCCCAGCATTTT. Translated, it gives CASSPGQGPQPQHF.

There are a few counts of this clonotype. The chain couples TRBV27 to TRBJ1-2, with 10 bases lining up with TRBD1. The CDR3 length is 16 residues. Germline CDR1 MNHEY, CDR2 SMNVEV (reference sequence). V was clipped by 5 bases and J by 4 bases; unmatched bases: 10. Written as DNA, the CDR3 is TGTGCCAGCAGTGCATTTCGACAGGGGGCCGGCTATGGCTACACCTTC. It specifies CASSAFRQGAGYGYTF.

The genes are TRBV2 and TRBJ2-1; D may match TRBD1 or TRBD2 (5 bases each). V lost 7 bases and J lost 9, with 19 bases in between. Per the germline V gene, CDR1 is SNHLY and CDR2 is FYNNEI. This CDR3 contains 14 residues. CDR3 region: CASNLDGTWGEQFF. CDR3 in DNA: TGTGCCAGCAACCTCGACGGGACGTGGGGTGAGCAGTTCTTC.

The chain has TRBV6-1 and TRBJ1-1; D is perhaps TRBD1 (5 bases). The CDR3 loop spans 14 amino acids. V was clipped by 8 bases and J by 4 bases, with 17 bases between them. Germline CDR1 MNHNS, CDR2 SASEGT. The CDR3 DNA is TGTGCCAGCCGATGGACGGGGGTCGGCACTGAAGCTTTCTTT. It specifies CASRWTGVGTEAFF.

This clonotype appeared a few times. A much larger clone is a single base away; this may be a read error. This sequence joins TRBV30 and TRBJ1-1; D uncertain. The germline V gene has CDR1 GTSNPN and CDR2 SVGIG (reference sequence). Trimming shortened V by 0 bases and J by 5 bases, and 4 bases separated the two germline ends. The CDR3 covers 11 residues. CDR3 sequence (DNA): TGTGCCTGGAGTGTAAGTACTGAAGCTTTCTTT. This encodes CAWSVSTEAFF.

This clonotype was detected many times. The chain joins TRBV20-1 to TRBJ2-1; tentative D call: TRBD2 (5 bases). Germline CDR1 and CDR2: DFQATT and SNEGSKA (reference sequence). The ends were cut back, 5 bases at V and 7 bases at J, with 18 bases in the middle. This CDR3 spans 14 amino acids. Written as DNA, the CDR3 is TGCAGTGCTCCCGAGGTAACGGGATGGAATGAGCAGTTCTTC. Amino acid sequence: CSAPEVTGWNEQFF.

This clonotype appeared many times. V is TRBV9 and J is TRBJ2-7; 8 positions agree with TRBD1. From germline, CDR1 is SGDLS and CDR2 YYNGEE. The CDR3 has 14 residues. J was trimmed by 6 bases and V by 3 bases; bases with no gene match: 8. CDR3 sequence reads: CASSARTGSPEQYF. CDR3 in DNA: TGTGCCAGCAGCGCGAGGACAGGGTCGCCCGAGCAGTACTTC.

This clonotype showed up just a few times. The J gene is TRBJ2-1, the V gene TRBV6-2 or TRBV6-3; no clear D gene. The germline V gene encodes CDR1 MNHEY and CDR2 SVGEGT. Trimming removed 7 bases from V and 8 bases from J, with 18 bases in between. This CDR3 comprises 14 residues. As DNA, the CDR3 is TGTGCCAGCACCCCGATAATAGGGTCCGATGAGCAGTTCTTC. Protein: CASTPIIGSDEQFF.